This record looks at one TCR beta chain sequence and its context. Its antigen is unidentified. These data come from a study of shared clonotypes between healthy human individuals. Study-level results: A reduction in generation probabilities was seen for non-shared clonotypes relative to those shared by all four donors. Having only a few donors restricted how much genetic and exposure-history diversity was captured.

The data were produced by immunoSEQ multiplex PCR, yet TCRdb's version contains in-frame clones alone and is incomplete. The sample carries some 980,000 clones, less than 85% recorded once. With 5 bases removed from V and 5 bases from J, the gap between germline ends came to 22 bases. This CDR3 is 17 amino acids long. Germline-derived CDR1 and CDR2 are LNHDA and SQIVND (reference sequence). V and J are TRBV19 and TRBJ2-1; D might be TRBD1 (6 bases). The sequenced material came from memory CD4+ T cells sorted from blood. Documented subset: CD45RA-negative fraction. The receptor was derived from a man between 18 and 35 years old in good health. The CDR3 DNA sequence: TGTGCCAGTAGTGGCTATCCCCAGGGGAAGGGCAACAATGAGCAGTTCTTC. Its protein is CASSGYPQGKGNNEQFF.